The sequence of this T cell receptor beta chain was determined in a study of cytomegalovirus exposure and HLA in healthy donors. Points on this clone: Its specificity is unknown.

Trimming cost V 4 bases and J 3 bases, with 16 bases left between them. Germline V gene data show CDR1 as KGHSH and CDR2 as LQKENI. The length of the CDR3 is 16 residues. Findings and limits, study-wide: Most observed TCR sequences were rare, whereas some public TCRs were detected in many donors. It was 164 TCR beta chains that were listed as cytomegalovirus-associated.

Assay used: immunoSEQ multiplex PCR; TCRdb lists only in-frame clones, some missing. The table includes about 160,000 clones, approximately 86% detected once. The TCR comes from a woman between 18 and 30 years old in good health and CMV-seronegative. This chain uses TRBV18 with TRBJ1-5; D is uncertain. Source material: PBMCs. DNA of the CDR3: TGTGCCAGCTCACTGGTAAGGGTCGGGGACAATCAGCCCCAGCATTTT. As protein: CASSLVRVGDNQPQHF.